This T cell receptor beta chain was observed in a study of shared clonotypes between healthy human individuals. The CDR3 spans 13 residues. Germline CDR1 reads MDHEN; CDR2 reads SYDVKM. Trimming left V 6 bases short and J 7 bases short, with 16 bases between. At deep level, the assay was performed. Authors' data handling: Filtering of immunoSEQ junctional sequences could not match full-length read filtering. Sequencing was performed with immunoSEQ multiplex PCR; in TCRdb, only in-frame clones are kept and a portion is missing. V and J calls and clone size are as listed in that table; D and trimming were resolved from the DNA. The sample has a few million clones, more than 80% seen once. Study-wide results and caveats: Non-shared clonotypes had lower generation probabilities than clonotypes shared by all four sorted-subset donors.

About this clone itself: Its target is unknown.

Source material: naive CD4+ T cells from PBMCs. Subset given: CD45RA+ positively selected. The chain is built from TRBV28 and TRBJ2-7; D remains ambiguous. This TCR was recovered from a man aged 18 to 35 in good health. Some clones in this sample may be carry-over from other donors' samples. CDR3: CASSRTPHIEQYF. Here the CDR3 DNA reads TGTGCCAGCAGCCGCACCCCTCACATTGAGCAGTACTTC.